A single TCR beta chain is shown here with its context. The entry originates in a study of T cell changes during pregnancy in multiple sclerosis. The CDR3 is made up of 13 amino acids. Trimming removed 8 bases at V and 1 base at J, with 12 bases between. CDR1 is LGHNT and CDR2 is FRNRAP in the germline V gene. Measured with immunoSEQ multiplex PCR; TCRdb has only the in-frame clones, and not every one. The table records tens of thousands of clones, 85% to 95% of them present only once. This sequence joins TRBV12-5 and TRBJ2-7, with a weak D call TRBD2 (5 bases). This material consisted of peripheral blood, taken in the third trimester of pregnancy. The receptor comes from a female donor with multiple sclerosis, enrolled in a pregnancy study. DNA for the CDR3: TGTGCTAGTAGTCAGACGGGATCCTACGAGCAGTACTTC. Translated: CASSQTGSYEQYF. The whole variable domain, remainder taken from reference TRBV12-5 and TRBJ2-7, is DARVTQTPRHKVTEMGQEVTMRCQPILGHNTVFWYRQTMMQGLELLAYFRNRAPLDDSGMPKDRFSAEMPDATLATLKIQPSEPRDSAVYFCASSQTGSYEQYFGPGTRLTVT.